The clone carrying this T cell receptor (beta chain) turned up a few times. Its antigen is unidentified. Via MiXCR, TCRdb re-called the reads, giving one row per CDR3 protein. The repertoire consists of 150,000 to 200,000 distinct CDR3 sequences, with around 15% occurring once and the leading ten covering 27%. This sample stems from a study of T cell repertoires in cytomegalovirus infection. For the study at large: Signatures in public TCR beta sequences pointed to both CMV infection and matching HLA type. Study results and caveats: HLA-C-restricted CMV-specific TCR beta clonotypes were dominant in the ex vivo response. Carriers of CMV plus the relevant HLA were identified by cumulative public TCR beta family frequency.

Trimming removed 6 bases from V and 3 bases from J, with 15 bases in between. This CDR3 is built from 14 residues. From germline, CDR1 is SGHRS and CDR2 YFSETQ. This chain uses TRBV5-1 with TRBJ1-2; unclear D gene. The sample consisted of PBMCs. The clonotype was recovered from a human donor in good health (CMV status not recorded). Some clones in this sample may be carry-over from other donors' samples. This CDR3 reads CASNRAPEDYGYTF. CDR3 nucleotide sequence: TGCGCCAGCAACCGGGCCCCGGAGGACTATGGCTACACCTTC. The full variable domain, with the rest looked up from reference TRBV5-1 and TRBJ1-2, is KAGVTQTPRYLIKTRGQQVTLSCSPISGHRSVSWYQQTPGQGLQFLFEYFSETQRNKGNFPGRFSGRQFSNSRSEMNVSTLELGDSALYLCASNRAPEDYGYTFGSGTRLTVV.